This is a list of T cell receptor beta chains from one sample in a study of regulatory T cells in long-lasting Graves disease. TCRdb independently ran MiXCR on the multiplex PCR reads; one entry per CDR3 protein. The sample shows roughly 440,000 distinct CDR3 sequences, over 15% of them seen only once. These sequences were also reported in another study, on T cells in Graves' hyperthyroidism and ophthalmopathy.

The specimen was peripheral blood mononuclear cells (PBMCs), collected at new diagnosis, from a patient treated with antithyroid drugs. The origin of the receptors is a woman younger than 35 with Graves disease. CDR3s include the opening cysteine and the closing phenylalanine or tryptophan.

J gene: TRBJ2-7; V gene: TRBV6-1; CDR3 protein: CASTRRPGARFHEQYF
J gene: TRBJ1-4; V gene: TRBV2; CDR3 protein: CASRGLPQFNEKLFF
J gene: TRBJ2-7; V gene: TRBV5-4; CDR3 protein: CASREGLGSYEQYF
J gene: TRBJ1-2; V gene: TRBV18; CDR3 protein: CASSPLAREGGYTF
J gene: TRBJ2-3; V gene: TRBV6-1; CDR3 protein: CASKSRDRRTDTQYF
J gene: TRBJ1-5; V gene: TRBV30; CDR3 protein: CAWNVGSDQPQHF
J gene: TRBJ1-1; V gene: TRBV15; CDR3 protein: CATSRLGVQMNTEAFF
J gene: TRBJ2-1; V gene: TRBV11-1; CDR3 protein: CASSQPSGRGYNEQFF
J gene: TRBJ2-5; V gene: TRBV5-4; CDR3 protein: CVAAGSTSVQETQYF
J gene: TRBJ2-6; V gene: TRBV7-2; CDR3 protein: CASSLISGRAGANVLTF
J gene: TRBJ2-1; V gene: TRBV19; CDR3 protein: CASSIPGYNEQFF
J gene: TRBJ1-2; V gene: TRBV7-9; CDR3 protein: CASSLPLGTNYGYTF
J gene: TRBJ2-7; V gene: TRBV3-1; CDR3 protein: CASSQDPEASYEQYF
J gene: TRBJ1-4; V gene: TRBV18; CDR3 protein: CASSPGTPNEKLFF
J gene: TRBJ2-4; V gene: TRBV19; CDR3 protein: CAPRQETLLAKNIQYF
J gene: TRBJ1-2; V gene: TRBV12-3/TRBV12-4; CDR3 protein: CASTSVRQAYGYTF
J gene: TRBJ1-1; V gene: TRBV28; CDR3 protein: CASSFIATLNTEAFF
J gene: TRBJ2-3; V gene: TRBV29-1; CDR3 protein: CSVALGGVGDTQYF
J gene: TRBJ2-7; V gene: TRBV20-1; CDR3 protein: CSARTSESYEQYF
J gene: TRBJ2-7; V gene: TRBV12-3/TRBV12-4; CDR3 protein: CASDKNIPGEQYF
J gene: TRBJ2-3; V gene: TRBV7-9; CDR3 protein: CASSTQLAWQYF
J gene: TRBJ2-1; V gene: TRBV5-1; CDR3 protein: CASSAGLAEYNEQFF
J gene: TRBJ2-1; V gene: TRBV12-3/TRBV12-4; CDR3 protein: CASRAPGGGYNEQFF
J gene: TRBJ2-5; V gene: TRBV2; CDR3 protein: CASRNPGAQETQYF
J gene: TRBJ2-1; V gene: TRBV3-1; CDR3 protein: CASSQGSLAGSSYNEQFF
J gene: TRBJ1-4; V gene: TRBV29-1; CDR3 protein: CSAKDRTNEKLFF
J gene: TRBJ2-7; V gene: TRBV5-5; CDR3 protein: CASSFGGTSGRFTYEQYF
J gene: TRBJ2-1; V gene: TRBV9; CDR3 protein: CASSVVNSGRGEQFF
J gene: TRBJ2-1; V gene: TRBV12-3/TRBV12-4; CDR3 protein: CASSLLQRDEQFF
J gene: TRBJ1-2; V gene: TRBV6-1; CDR3 protein: CASSTEQGASGYTF
J gene: TRBJ2-7; V gene: TRBV7-9; CDR3 protein: CASSLPSISEQYF
J gene: TRBJ1-1; V gene: TRBV5-1; CDR3 protein: CASSLAGNENTEAFF
J gene: TRBJ2-5; V gene: TRBV7-3; CDR3 protein: CASSLGWGQEETQYF
J gene: TRBJ2-1; V gene: TRBV6-2/TRBV6-3; CDR3 protein: CASSSILAGIRNEQFF
J gene: TRBJ1-6; V gene: TRBV5-6; CDR3 protein: CASSSQFNSPLHF